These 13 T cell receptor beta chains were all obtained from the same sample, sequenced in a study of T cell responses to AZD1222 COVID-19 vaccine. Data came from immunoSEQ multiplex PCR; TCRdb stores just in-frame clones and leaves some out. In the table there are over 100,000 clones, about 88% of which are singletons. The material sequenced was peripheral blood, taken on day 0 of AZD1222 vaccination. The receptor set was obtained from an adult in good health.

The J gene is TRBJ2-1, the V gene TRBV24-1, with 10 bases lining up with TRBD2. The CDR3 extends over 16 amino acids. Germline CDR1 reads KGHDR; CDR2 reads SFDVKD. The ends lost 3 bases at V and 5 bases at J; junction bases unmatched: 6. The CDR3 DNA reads TGTGCCACCAGTGATCAAACTAGCGGGGCTGACAATGAGCAGTTCTTC. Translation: CATSDQTSGADNEQFF.

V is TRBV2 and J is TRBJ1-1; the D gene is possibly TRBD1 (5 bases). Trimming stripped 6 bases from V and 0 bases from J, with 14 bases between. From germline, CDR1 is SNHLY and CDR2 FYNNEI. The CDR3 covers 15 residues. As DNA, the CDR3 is TGTGCCAGCAGCCCCACGGGACTGATGAACACTGAAGCTTTCTTT. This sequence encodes CASSPTGLMNTEAFF.

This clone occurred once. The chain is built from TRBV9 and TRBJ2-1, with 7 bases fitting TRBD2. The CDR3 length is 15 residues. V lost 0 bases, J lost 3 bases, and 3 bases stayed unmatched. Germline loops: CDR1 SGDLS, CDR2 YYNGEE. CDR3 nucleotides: TGTGCCAGCAGCGTAGGTCCTAGCGGCTACAATGAGCAGTTCTTC. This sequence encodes CASSVGPSGYNEQFF.

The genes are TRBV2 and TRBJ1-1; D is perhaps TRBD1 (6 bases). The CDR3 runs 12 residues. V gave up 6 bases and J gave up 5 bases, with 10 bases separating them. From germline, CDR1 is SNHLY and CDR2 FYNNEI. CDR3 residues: CASSGTRTEAFF. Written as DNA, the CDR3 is TGTGCCAGCAGCGGGACAAGGACTGAAGCTTTCTTT.

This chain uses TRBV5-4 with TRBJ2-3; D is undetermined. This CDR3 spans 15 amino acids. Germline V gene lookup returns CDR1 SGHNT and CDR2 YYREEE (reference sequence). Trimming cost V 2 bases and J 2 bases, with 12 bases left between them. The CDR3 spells CASSLVTVYTDTQYF. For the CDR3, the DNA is TGTGCCAGCAGCTTAGTAACGGTGTACACAGATACGCAGTATTTT.

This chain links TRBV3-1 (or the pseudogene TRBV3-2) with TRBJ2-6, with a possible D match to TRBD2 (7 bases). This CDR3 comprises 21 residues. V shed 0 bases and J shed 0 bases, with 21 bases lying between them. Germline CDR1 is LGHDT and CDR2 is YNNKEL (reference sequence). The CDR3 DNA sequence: TGTGCCAGCAGCCAAGACGCTAGCGGACAGCCACCCCTCTCTGGGGCCAACGTCCTGACTTTC. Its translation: CASSQDASGQPPLSGANVLTF.

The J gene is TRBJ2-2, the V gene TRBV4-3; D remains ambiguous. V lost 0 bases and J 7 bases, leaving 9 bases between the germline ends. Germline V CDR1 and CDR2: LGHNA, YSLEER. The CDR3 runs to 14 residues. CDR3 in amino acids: CASSQERAGGELFF. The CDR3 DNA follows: TGCGCCAGCAGCCAAGAACGAGCTGGCGGGGAGCTGTTTTTT.

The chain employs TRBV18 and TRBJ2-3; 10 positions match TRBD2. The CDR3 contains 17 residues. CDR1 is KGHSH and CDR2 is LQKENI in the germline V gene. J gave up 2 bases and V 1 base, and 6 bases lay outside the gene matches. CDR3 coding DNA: TGTGCCAGCTCACCACTAGCGGGGGGTTCGAACACAGATACGCAGTATTTT. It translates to CASSPLAGGSNTDTQYF.

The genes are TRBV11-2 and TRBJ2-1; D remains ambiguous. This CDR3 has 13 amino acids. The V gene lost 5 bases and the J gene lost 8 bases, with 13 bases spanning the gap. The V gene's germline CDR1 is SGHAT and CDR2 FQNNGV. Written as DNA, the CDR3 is TGTGCCAGCAGCCCCACTTTACAATATGAGCAGTTCTTC. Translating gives CASSPTLQYEQFF.

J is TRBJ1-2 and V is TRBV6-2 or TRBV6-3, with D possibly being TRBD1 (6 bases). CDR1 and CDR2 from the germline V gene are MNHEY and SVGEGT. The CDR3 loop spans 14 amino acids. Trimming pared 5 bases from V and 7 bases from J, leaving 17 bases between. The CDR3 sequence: CASSPLRGLGGYTF. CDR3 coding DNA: TGTGCCAGCAGTCCCCTCAGGGGACTAGGTGGCTACACCTTC.

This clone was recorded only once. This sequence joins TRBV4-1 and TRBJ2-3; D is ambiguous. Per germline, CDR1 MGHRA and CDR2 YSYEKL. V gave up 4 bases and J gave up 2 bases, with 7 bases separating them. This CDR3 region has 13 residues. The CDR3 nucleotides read TGCGCCAGCAGCCCAGAACCCACAGATACGCAGTATTTT. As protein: CASSPEPTDTQYF.

CDR3 in DNA: TGTGCCAGCAGCCCGGAACCGGGACGTATAAGCTCCTACAATGAGCAGTTCTTC. This translates into CASSPEPGRISSYNEQFF. The chain is built from TRBV7-8 and TRBJ2-1; D possibly matches TRBD1 or TRBD2 (5 bases each). Germline loops: CDR1 SGHVS, CDR2 FQNEAQ. Trimming cost V 5 bases and J 0 bases, with 20 bases left between them. The CDR3 length is 18 residues.

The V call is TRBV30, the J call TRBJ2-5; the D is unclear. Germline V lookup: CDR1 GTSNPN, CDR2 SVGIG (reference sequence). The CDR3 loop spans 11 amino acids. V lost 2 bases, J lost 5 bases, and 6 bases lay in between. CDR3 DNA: TGTGCCTGGAGTCCCGGGGAGACCCAGTACTTC. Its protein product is CAWSPGETQYF. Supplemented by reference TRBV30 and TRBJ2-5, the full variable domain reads SQTIHQWPATLVQPVGSPLSLECTVEGTSNPNLYWYRQAAGRGLQLLFYSVGIGQISSEVPQNLSASRPQDRQFILSSKKLLLSDSGFYLCAWSPGETQYFGPGTRLLVL.